These 31 T cell receptor beta chains originate from one sample sequenced in a study of T cell repertoires in cytomegalovirus infection. A single record per CDR3 protein comes from TCRdb applying MiXCR to the reads. The table has fewer than 350,000 distinct CDR3 sequences, 25% to 30% seen once; the top ten hold around 18%. These TCRs are of unknown antigen specificity. This sample comprised cultured PBMCs, obtained from culture after CMV antigen stimulation. The receptors stem from a human donor in good health (CMV status not recorded). Some clones in this sample may be carry-over from other donors' samples.

The rearrangement uses TRBV7-9 and TRBJ1-2; perhaps TRBD1 as D (6 bases). The length of the CDR3 is 13 residues. Per germline, CDR1 SEHNR and CDR2 FQNEAQ (reference sequence). V was trimmed by 1 base and J by 6 bases, leaving 9 bases between them. For the CDR3, the DNA is TGTGCCAGCAGCTTAGATACAGGGAATGGCTACACCTTC. Translation gives CASSLDTGNGYTF.

This clonotype came up a few times. J is TRBJ2-2 and V is TRBV24-1; D is unresolved. V lost 6 bases and J lost 1, with 5 bases in between. CDR3 length: 13 amino acids. The germline V gene encodes CDR1 KGHDR and CDR2 SFDVKD. CDR3 protein: CATSPGNTGELFF. In nucleotides, the CDR3 is TGTGCCACCAGTCCCGGGAACACCGGGGAGCTGTTTTTT.

This clonotype was seen at least ten times. This chain links TRBV7-9 with TRBJ2-1; D unclear. The germline gives CDR1 SEHNR, CDR2 FQNEAQ (reference sequence). The CDR3 totals 12 residues. V was clipped by 5 bases and J by 4 bases, with 6 bases between them. The DNA for the CDR3 is TGTGCCAGCAGCGCAATTTACAATGAGCAGTTCTTC. As protein: CASSAIYNEQFF.

This clonotype was picked up a small number of times. This chain links TRBV4-2 with TRBJ2-7; D call uncertain. This CDR3 is 15 amino acids long. Trimming left V 0 bases short and J 4 bases short, with 13 bases between. Germline CDR1 is LGHNA and CDR2 is YNFKEQ. This chain's CDR3 is CASSQDVGFAYEQYF. The DNA for the CDR3 is TGTGCCAGCAGCCAAGATGTTGGGTTTGCTTACGAGCAGTACTTC.

This clonotype was recorded only once. This chain connects TRBV15 to TRBJ2-1, with 7 bases identical to TRBD1. The junction had 12 bases not matched to a gene; V was cut back by 5 bases and J by 5 bases. This CDR3 comprises 16 residues. Germline V gives CDR1 LNHNV, CDR2 YYDKDF (reference sequence). The CDR3 coding sequence is TGTGCCACCAGCTCACGACAGGGCATGCGTGACAATGAGCAGTTCTTC. Translation gives CATSSRQGMRDNEQFF.

This clonotype appeared a few times. The V and J genes are TRBV7-9 and TRBJ1-6; D is unresolved. The V end lost 2 bases, the J end lost 14 bases, and 19 bases lay between the germline ends. Germline CDR1 reads SEHNR; CDR2 reads FQNEAQ (reference sequence). This CDR3 contains 15 residues. The CDR3 sequence: CASSLKYTGLQALHF. Here the CDR3 DNA reads TGTGCCAGCAGCTTAAAATATACTGGTCTGCAAGCCCTCCACTTT.

V gene TRBV2 combines with J gene TRBJ1-4; D unclear. Trimming cost V 11 bases and J 7 bases, with 17 bases left between them. This CDR3 is built from 13 residues. Germline CDR1 SNHLY, CDR2 FYNNEI. Here the CDR3 DNA reads TGTGCCGGTGCAAGGGTGGAGGGTGAAAAACTGTTTTTT. Protein: CAGARVEGEKLFF. Based on the CDR3 plus reference TRBV2 and TRBJ1-4, the full variable domain is EPEVTQTPSHQVTQMGQEVILRCVPISNHLYFYWYRQILGQKVEFLVSFYNNEISEKSEIFDDQFSVERPDGSNFTLKIRSTKLEDSAMYFCAGARVEGEKLFFGSGTQLSVL.

This clonotype was counted ten times or more. The rearrangement links TRBV12-3 or TRBV12-4 to TRBJ2-2; D unclear. V dropped 1 base and J dropped 3 bases, with 9 bases sitting between them. The CDR3 sequence is 15 residues long. For the CDR3, the DNA is TGTGCCAGCAGTTTAGGCCCGACGTACACCGGGGAGCTGTTTTTT. Its translation is CASSLGPTYTGELFF.

The J gene is TRBJ1-5, the V gene TRBV12-3 or TRBV12-4, with D possibly matching TRBD1 (5 bases). The CDR3 contains 16 residues. The V and J ends lost 5 bases and 0 bases respectively, with 14 bases between them. The CDR3 nucleotides are TGTGCCAGCAGTCCTCGGCGGGGGGTTAGCAATCAGCCCCAGCATTTT. Its translation: CASSPRRGVSNQPQHF.

This clonotype was seen at least ten times. This chain uses TRBV7-2 with TRBJ2-3, with D perhaps TRBD2 (5 bases). Germline V gene sequence: CDR1 SGHTA, CDR2 FQGNSA. V was clipped by 6 bases and J by 4 bases, with 14 bases between them. CDR3 length: 14 residues. The CDR3 protein is CASSFGLAADTQYF. The CDR3, as DNA: TGTGCCAGCAGTTTCGGACTGGCGGCAGATACGCAGTATTTT.

Here the CDR3 DNA reads TGTGCCAGCAGTACTCCGGACAGCTTCTACACCTTC. This codes for CASSTPDSFYTF. The rearrangement links TRBV6-2 or TRBV6-3 to TRBJ1-2; a weak D match, TRBD1 (6 bases). V was pared by 5 bases and J by 10 bases, with 14 bases between. Germline V gives CDR1 MNHEY, CDR2 SVGEGT. CDR3 length: 12 residues.

This clonotype was observed a handful of times. The V call is TRBV6-1, the J call TRBJ2-1, with 7 bases that match TRBD2. The CDR3 has 18 residues. V dropped 6 bases and J dropped 3; count of bases not matched to a gene: 17. The V gene's germline CDR1 is MNHNS and CDR2 SASEGT. The DNA for the CDR3 is TGTGCCAGCAGGCTTAGGACGGAAGTGGCGGGAGTCTACAATGAGCAGTTCTTC. This codes for CASRLRTEVAGVYNEQFF.

J is TRBJ2-5 and V is TRBV6-2 or TRBV6-3, with no clear D. The CDR3 consists of 13 residues. Trimming pared 4 bases from V and 1 base from J, leaving 7 bases between. The germline V gene has CDR1 MNHEY and CDR2 SVGEGT. The CDR3 is CASSSRVQETQYF. DNA of the CDR3: TGTGCCAGCAGTTCGCGAGTCCAAGAGACCCAGTACTTC.

The rearrangement uses TRBV19 and TRBJ2-7, with D unclear. The CDR3 has 14 residues. Germline V gives CDR1 LNHDA, CDR2 SQIVND (reference sequence). Between the trimmed V and J ends, which lost 4 bases and 6 bases, there was a span of 16 bases. CDR3: CASSTRLQRSEQYF. CDR3 in DNA: TGTGCCAGTAGTACTCGATTACAACGTAGCGAGCAGTACTTC.

The rearrangement uses TRBV6-1 and TRBJ1-2, with TRBD1 as a possible D gene (6 bases). Germline loops: CDR1 MNHNS, CDR2 SASEGT. V lost 4 bases, J lost 8 bases, and 14 bases lay in between. The CDR3 has 13 amino acids. The CDR3 DNA reads as TGTGCCAGCAGTGTCGGGACACAGTACGGCTACACCTTC. Amino acid sequence: CASSVGTQYGYTF.

This clonotype was seen a handful of times. In DNA form, the CDR3 reads TGTGCCAGCAGCCCACAGGGTATAAGCACAGATACGCAGTATTTT. Translating gives CASSPQGISTDTQYF. This chain links TRBV12-3 or TRBV12-4 with TRBJ2-3; weak D call: TRBD1 (6 bases). V lost 6 bases and J lost 0, with 13 bases in between. The length of the CDR3 is 15 residues.

This clonotype was seen repeatedly, ten times or more. This chain uses TRBV7-2 with TRBJ2-1; D possibly corresponds to TRBD2 (5 bases). V lost 1 base to trimming and J lost 1 base, with 8 bases between them. This CDR3 contains 15 residues. In germline, CDR1 is SGHTA, CDR2 FQGNSA. The CDR3 loop reads CASSLERRSYNEQFF. The CDR3, as DNA: TGTGCCAGCAGCTTAGAGCGGAGGTCCTACAATGAGCAGTTCTTC.

The chain carries TRBV5-4 and TRBJ1-2, with no clear D. CDR3 size: 15 residues. Germline CDR1 is SGHNT and CDR2 is YYREEE (reference sequence). V lost 0 bases, J lost 4 bases, and 13 bases lay in between. This chain's CDR3 is CASSLGQTLPYGYTF. The CDR3 DNA is TGTGCCAGCAGCTTGGGCCAGACGTTACCCTATGGCTACACCTTC.

This clonotype was picked up a small number of times. The chain couples TRBV19 to TRBJ2-2; TRBD2 might be the D (7 bases). Trimming pared 6 bases from V and 4 bases from J, leaving 12 bases between. In germline, CDR1 is LNHDA, CDR2 SQIVND (reference sequence). CDR3 length: 14 residues. In DNA form, the CDR3 reads TGTGCCAGTAGGGGAGGGGGGAGCACCGGGGAGCTGTTTTTT. It encodes CASRGGGSTGELFF.

This clonotype occurred once. The chain has TRBV19 and TRBJ2-2; 9 bases fit TRBD2. The CDR3 is 15 residues long. Germline V CDR1 and CDR2: LNHDA, SQIVND (reference sequence). The V and J ends lost 7 bases and 5 bases, in that order; junction bases with no gene match: 8. Here the CDR3 reads CASTVAGAITGELFF. CDR3 DNA sequence: TGTGCCAGTACTGTAGCGGGGGCAATAACCGGGGAGCTGTTTTTT. The variable domain in full, completed from reference TRBV19 and TRBJ2-2, reads DGGITQSPKYLFRKEGQNVTLSCEQNLNHDAMYWYRQDPGQGLRLIYYSQIVNDFQKGDIAEGYSVSREKKESFPLTVTSAQKNPTAFYLCASTVAGAITGELFFGEGSRLTVL.

The chain joins TRBV7-9 to TRBJ1-6, with 7 bases aligning to TRBD1. In germline, CDR1 is SEHNR, CDR2 FQNEAQ (reference sequence). The CDR3 has 17 residues. V gave up 3 bases and J gave up 8 bases; unmatched junction bases: 13. CDR3 DNA sequence: TGTGCCAGCAGCTTCCCCCCGACAGGGCCTTCTTATTCACCCCTCCACTTT. As protein: CASSFPPTGPSYSPLHF.

The chain links TRBV18 to TRBJ2-1, with 10 bases matching TRBD2. Germline V CDR1 and CDR2: KGHSH, LQKENI. Trimming cost V 3 bases and J 7 bases; bases outside gene matches: 9. The CDR3 length is 16 residues. CDR3 region: CASSPFKRGGYNEQFF. The CDR3 DNA follows: TGTGCCAGCTCACCCTTTAAGCGGGGGGGCTATAATGAGCAGTTCTTC.

This clonotype was detected ten times or more. The chain links TRBV10-3 to TRBJ1-5; D call uncertain. The CDR3 has 13 residues. Per germline, CDR1 ENHRY and CDR2 SYGVKD. Trimming took off 5 bases at V and 8 bases at J, with 13 bases between the two ends. The CDR3 reads CAISRTPGEPQHF. CDR3 DNA: TGTGCCATCAGTAGGACCCCGGGAGAGCCCCAGCATTTT.

This clonotype was recorded only once. The rearrangement links TRBV27 to TRBJ1-1; TRBD1 might be the D (5 bases). The CDR3 runs to 15 residues. V dropped 5 bases and J dropped 1 base, with 14 bases sitting between them. Germline CDR1 is MNHEY and CDR2 is SMNVEV (reference sequence). CDR3 coding DNA: TGTGCCAGCAGTAACGGGGACTCCGCGAACACTGAAGCTTTCTTT. Protein: CASSNGDSANTEAFF.

This sequence joins TRBV5-6 and TRBJ2-2; 12 nucleotides match TRBD2. Germline V lookup: CDR1 SGHDT, CDR2 YYEEEE. CDR3 length: 17 amino acids. J lost 7 bases, V lost 1 base, and 8 bases had no gene match. The CDR3 nucleotides are TGTGCCAGCAGCTTGATACTAGCGGGGGGCAATGACGGGGAGCTGTTTTTT. Translating it yields CASSLILAGGNDGELFF.

This clonotype appeared a few times. This sequence joins TRBV7-8 and TRBJ2-1; 11 bases line up with TRBD2. V was pared by 2 bases and J by 7 bases, with 10 bases of the junction left unmatched. CDR1 and CDR2 (germline): SGHVS, FQNEAQ. The CDR3 spans 17 residues. The CDR3 spells CASSLFNSGGAFNEQFF. The CDR3, as DNA: TGTGCCAGCAGCTTATTCAATAGCGGGGGGGCGTTTAATGAGCAGTTCTTC.

This clonotype was seen a handful of times. This chain joins TRBV6-1 and TRBJ1-5; D might be TRBD1 (5 bases). V was pared by 6 bases and J by 0 bases, with 18 bases between. This CDR3 comprises 17 residues. Germline V lookup: CDR1 MNHNS, CDR2 SASEGT. CDR3: CASSPSSGPNSNQPQHF. The CDR3, as DNA: TGTGCCAGCAGCCCGAGCTCGGGACCGAATAGCAATCAGCCCCAGCATTTT.

This clonotype was picked up one time. The CDR3 sequence is CASSDLAADNEQFF. The DNA for the CDR3 is TGTGCCAGCAGTGATTTGGCAGCGGACAATGAGCAGTTCTTC. The chain has TRBV2 and TRBJ2-1; D perhaps matches TRBD2 (5 bases). CDR1 SNHLY and CDR2 FYNNEI come from the germline V gene. V dropped 3 bases and J dropped 5 bases, with 11 bases sitting between them. The CDR3 runs 14 residues.

This clonotype has only one observation. V and J are TRBV27 and TRBJ1-2; the D is unclear. The germline V gene encodes CDR1 MNHEY and CDR2 SMNVEV (reference sequence). The V and J ends lost 2 bases and 9 bases respectively, with 16 bases between them. There are 14 residues in the CDR3. In nucleotides, the CDR3 is TGTGCCAGCAGTTTAGGGCCCCTGAGGTGGAGCTACACCTTC. It translates to CASSLGPLRWSYTF.

The J gene is TRBJ1-5, the V gene TRBV19, with TRBD1 as a possible D gene (6 bases). V lost 1 base and J 4 bases, leaving 14 bases between the germline ends. CDR1 LNHDA and CDR2 SQIVND come from the germline V gene (reference sequence). The length of the CDR3 is 16 residues. The CDR3 DNA reads as TGTGCCAGTAGTATAGCCCCAGGGAGGGGGAATCAGCCCCAGCATTTT. This encodes CASSIAPGRGNQPQHF.

The chain employs TRBV7-9 and TRBJ2-1; weak D call: TRBD2 (6 bases). Germline CDR1 and CDR2: SEHNR and FQNEAQ (reference sequence). The CDR3 extends over 15 amino acids. V was shortened by 3 bases and J by 3 bases, with 12 bases between the two germline ends. The DNA of the CDR3 is TGTGCCAGCAGCTTGGACTACACGATCTACAATGAGCAGTTCTTC. The encoded protein is CASSLDYTIYNEQFF.